This T cell receptor beta chain was sequenced in a study of T cells in Graves' hyperthyroidism and ophthalmopathy. Study results and limitations: It was a median about seven months before onset that the model predicted ophthalmopathy.

This clonotype came up many times. Its antigen is unidentified. Patients were excluded because of uncontrolled infection, other autoimmune disease, pregnancy or lactation. Germline loops: CDR1 MDHEN, CDR2 SYDVKM. V dropped 6 bases and J dropped 5; count of bases not matched to a gene: 2. The CDR3 consists of 12 residues. The investigators amplified TCR beta CDR3 regions from RNA transcripts. HTBI primers drove first-round RT-PCR of the TCR CDR3. Each CDR3 protein is one row after TCRdb ran MiXCR on the multiplex PCR reads. Of about 640,000 distinct CDR3 sequences in the sample, more than 12% are singletons; the top ten hold around an eighth.

This rearrangement joins TRBV28 to TRBJ2-5; 8 nucleotides align to TRBD1. The receptor was derived from a woman aged 45 to 65 with Graves' ophthalmopathy. The specimen was blood. The CDR3 here is CASRTGDETQYF. CDR3 bases: TGTGCCAGCAGGACAGGGGATGAGACCCAGTACTTC.